Below, 15 T cell receptor beta chains from the same sample are listed, as sequenced in a study of T cell responses to AZD1222 COVID-19 vaccine. Sequenced by immunoSEQ multiplex PCR; TCRdb stores in-frame clones only, minus some. The data hold 170,000 or so clones, with 85% to 95% observed a single time. Here the sequenced sample was peripheral blood, taken on day 0 of AZD1222 vaccination. The receptors were gathered from an adult in good health.

The chain combines TRBV5-6 with TRBJ2-5, with D hard to call. Trimming pared 4 bases from V and 3 bases from J, leaving 10 bases between. CDR1 and CDR2 (germline): SGHDT, YYEEEE. The CDR3 spans 13 residues. Here the CDR3 DNA reads TGTGCCAGCAGCGTCACAGATAAAGAGACCCAGTACTTC. This encodes CASSVTDKETQYF.

The chain is built from TRBV4-2 and TRBJ1-4; no reliable D call. Between the trimmed V and J ends, which lost 3 bases and 6 bases, there was a span of 14 bases. This CDR3 contains 15 residues. Germline assignment: CDR1 LGHNA and CDR2 YNFKEQ. In nucleotides, the CDR3 is TGTGCCAGCAGCCACGATACGGGTGGGGATGAAAAACTGTTTTTT. It translates to CASSHDTGGDEKLFF.

The V call is TRBV6-6, the J call TRBJ2-7; D perhaps matches TRBD2 (6 bases). V was trimmed by 2 bases and J by 6 bases, leaving 14 bases between them. The CDR3 is made up of 14 amino acids. Germline V gene lookup returns CDR1 MNHNY and CDR2 SVGAGI (reference sequence). The DNA of the CDR3 is TGTGCCAGCAGTTACCCTGGAGGGCGGGGCGAGCAGTACTTC. Translated, it gives CASSYPGGRGEQYF.

In its sample, this clone was seen a few times. The chain has TRBV4-1 and TRBJ1-2, with TRBD1 as a possible D gene (5 bases). CDR3 length: 16 amino acids. With 2 bases removed from V and 4 bases from J, the gap between germline ends came to 17 bases. Germline values: CDR1 MGHRA, CDR2 YSYEKL. CDR3 sequence: CASSQRLRGRSYGYTF. CDR3 nucleotides: TGCGCCAGCAGCCAAAGATTAAGGGGTAGAAGCTATGGCTACACCTTC.

CDR3 sequence reads: CASSLQISGGNEQYF. The DNA of the CDR3 is TGTGCCAGCAGTTTACAGATTAGCGGGGGAAACGAGCAGTACTTC. The chain uses TRBV28 and TRBJ2-7; 9 bases are a match to TRBD2. V trimming: 2 bases; J trimming: 5 bases; junction bases outside the gene matches: 7. Germline CDR1 reads MDHEN; CDR2 reads SYDVKM. The CDR3 loop spans 15 amino acids.

This sequence joins TRBV5-1 and TRBJ2-1, with D possibly being TRBD2 (6 bases). V was cut by 4 bases and J by 9 bases, with 17 bases left in between. This CDR3 region has 14 residues. CDR1 SGHRS and CDR2 YFSETQ come from the germline V gene. The DNA of the CDR3 is TGCGCCAGCAGCCTCCGGGACTCGCAACTTGAGCAGTTCTTC. It codes for CASSLRDSQLEQFF.

This sequence joins TRBV7-2 and TRBJ2-2; D unresolved. CDR1 is SGHTA, CDR2 FQGNSA, per germline. The CDR3 consists of 15 residues. The V end lost 5 bases, the J end lost 2 bases, and 12 bases lay between the germline ends. CDR3 nucleotide sequence: TGTGCCAGCAGCCGCTCGCCCAGAAACACCGGGGAGCTGTTTTTT. Protein sequence: CASSRSPRNTGELFF.

The chain is built from TRBV27 and TRBJ2-7; tentative D call: TRBD2 (5 bases). The germline CDR1 and CDR2 sequences are MNHEY and SMNVEV (reference sequence). The CDR3 has 14 residues. Trimming took off 6 bases at V and 3 bases at J, with 15 bases between the two ends. The DNA for the CDR3 is TGTGCCAGCAGGCCAGCAGGAGCGGTCTACGAGCAGTACTTC. Its translation: CASRPAGAVYEQYF.

The chain uses TRBV14 and TRBJ1-1, with a tentative D call TRBD1 (5 bases). The CDR3 is made up of 16 amino acids. V shed 0 bases and J shed 5 bases, with 16 bases lying between them. Germline lookup yields CDR1 SGHDN and CDR2 FVKESK. The CDR3 protein is CASSQDTGRRMTEAFF. CDR3 bases: TGTGCCAGCAGCCAAGATACAGGTAGAAGGATGACTGAAGCTTTCTTT.

This clone was found once. CDR3 DNA sequence: TGTGCCATCAGTGACGGACAGATGAACACTGAAGCTTTCTTT. Its translation is CAISDGQMNTEAFF. The V and J genes are TRBV10-3 and TRBJ1-1, with D perhaps TRBD1 (6 bases). The CDR3 has 14 residues. Between the trimmed V and J ends, which lost 3 bases and 0 bases, there was a span of 8 bases. Germline-derived CDR1 and CDR2 are ENHRY and SYGVKD.

The chain uses TRBV3-1 (or the pseudogene TRBV3-2) and TRBJ2-4, with TRBD2 matching 12 bases. This CDR3 comprises 16 residues. Germline V lookup: CDR1 LGHDT, CDR2 YNNKEL (reference sequence). Trimming at V came to 3 bases and at J to 3 bases, leaving 3 bases not matched to a gene. The CDR3 DNA is TGTGCCAGCAGCCAGCGACTAGCGGGGGACAAAAACATTCAGTACTTC. Residues: CASSQRLAGDKNIQYF.

The rearrangement links TRBV6-2 or TRBV6-3 to TRBJ1-5; D unclear. The CDR3 extends over 17 amino acids. The V gene lost 2 bases and the J gene lost 0 bases, with 14 bases spanning the gap. Per germline, CDR1 MNHEY and CDR2 SVGEGT. CDR3 nucleotides: TGTGCCAGCAGTTACCTCGGACCCATTTATAGCAATCAGCCCCAGCATTTT. Protein sequence: CASSYLGPIYSNQPQHF.

This clone was seen once. J is TRBJ2-3 and V is TRBV12-3 or TRBV12-4; the D call may be TRBD1 or TRBD2 (6 bases each). The CDR3 consists of 13 residues. V lost 6 bases and J lost 11, with 18 bases in between. DNA of the CDR3: TGTGCCAGCAGCCTGCAAGTGGGGGGCGGGCAGTATTTT. It yields the protein CASSLQVGGGQYF.

This sequence joins TRBV3-1 (or the pseudogene TRBV3-2) and TRBJ1-6; TRBD1 might be the D (6 bases). From germline, CDR1 is LGHDT and CDR2 YNNKEL (reference sequence). V was cut by 2 bases and J by 16 bases, with 15 bases left in between. This CDR3 region has 13 residues. The CDR3 is CASSQNTGTLLHF. Here the CDR3 DNA reads TGTGCCAGCAGCCAAAATACAGGGACTTTACTCCACTTT.

The rearrangement uses TRBV24-1 and TRBJ1-5; D unclear. V was cut by 1 base and J by 1 base, with 16 bases left in between. Germline V gives CDR1 KGHDR, CDR2 SFDVKD. The CDR3 contains 18 residues. The CDR3: CATSDFRSEGPSNQPQHF. For the CDR3, the DNA is TGTGCCACCAGTGATTTTCGGTCTGAAGGGCCAAGCAATCAGCCCCAGCATTTT.